This entry lists 19 T cell receptor beta chains sequenced from one sample in a study of early T cells in non-severe SARS-CoV-2 infection. TCRdb reprocessed the 5' RACE reads via MiXCR and lists one record per CDR3 protein. The data contain tens of thousands of distinct CDR3 sequences, 4.5% to 5.5% of them singletons. The sequenced material came from whole blood. These TCRs come from an adult who was a healthcare worker with PCR-confirmed SARS-CoV-2 infection or an uninfected control (not recorded which).

This clonotype came up a few times. J is TRBJ2-4 and V is TRBV11-2, with TRBD2 identical over 7 bases. Losses at the gene ends were 4 bases for V and 0 bases for J; bases not matched to a gene: 3. The length of the CDR3 is 15 residues. Germline CDR1 SGHAT, CDR2 FQNNGV. Here the CDR3 reads CASSSAGEAKNIQYF. In DNA form, the CDR3 reads TGTGCCAGCAGCTCCGCGGGGGAAGCCAAAAACATTCAGTACTTC.

This clonotype was seen ten or more times. CDR3 residues: CASSSTPVAAGELFF. The CDR3 nucleotides read TGTGCCAGCAGCTCGACCCCGGTGGCTGCCGGGGAGCTGTTTTTT. V gene TRBV7-8 combines with J gene TRBJ2-2; D call uncertain. V gave up 4 bases and J gave up 6 bases, with 15 bases separating them. This CDR3 region has 15 residues. CDR1 is SGHVS and CDR2 is FQNEAQ in the germline V gene.

In this sample, this clonotype turned up many times. This rearrangement joins TRBV27 to TRBJ2-1, with 11 positions matching TRBD2. The CDR3 has 15 residues. Germline V gives CDR1 MNHEY, CDR2 SMNVEV (reference sequence). Trimming cost V 6 bases and J 9 bases; bases outside gene matches: 10. The CDR3 nucleotides are TGTGCCAGCAGCTTAGAACTAGCGGGAGATGTTGAGCAGTTCTTC. This translates into CASSLELAGDVEQFF.

This clonotype showed up many times. V gene TRBV29-1 combines with J gene TRBJ2-7; TRBD1 matches at 8 bases. This CDR3 spans 13 amino acids. Germline V gene lookup returns CDR1 SQVTM and CDR2 ANQGSEA. The trim removed 4 bases at V and 3 bases at J, leaving 5 bases unmatched. The DNA of the CDR3 is TGCAGCGTTGTAAGGACAGGGATCTACGAGCAGTACTTC. Translated, it gives CSVVRTGIYEQYF.

V gene TRBV19 combines with J gene TRBJ2-4; perhaps TRBD1 as D (6 bases). Trimming removed 6 bases at V and 6 bases at J, with 9 bases between. CDR1 LNHDA and CDR2 SQIVND come from the germline V gene (reference sequence). CDR3 length equals 12 residues. The DNA of the CDR3 is TGTGCCAGTAGCCTGACAGGAAACATTCAGTACTTC. Residues: CASSLTGNIQYF. The full variable domain, completed using reference TRBV19 and TRBJ2-4, is DGGITQSPKYLFRKEGQNVTLSCEQNLNHDAMYWYRQDPGQGLRLIYYSQIVNDFQKGDIAEGYSVSREKKESFPLTVTSAQKNPTAFYLCASSLTGNIQYFGAGTRLSVL.

The sample holds many counts of this clonotype. The chain is built from TRBV27 and TRBJ1-2; TRBD1 matches at 12 bases. V lost 4 bases, J lost 6 bases, and 18 bases stayed unmatched. The CDR3 consists of 19 residues. The germline gives CDR1 MNHEY, CDR2 SMNVEV (reference sequence). CDR3 protein: CASSSKPKPGQGASNGYTF. The CDR3 DNA follows: TGTGCCAGCAGTTCCAAACCTAAGCCGGGACAGGGGGCTTCTAATGGCTACACCTTC.

This clonotype appeared a few times. The genes are TRBV20-1 and TRBJ2-1, with D possibly being TRBD2 (5 bases). The germline gives CDR1 DFQATT, CDR2 SNEGSKA (reference sequence). The CDR3 consists of 14 residues. V was trimmed by 1 base and J by 4 bases, leaving 11 bases between them. The CDR3 DNA is TGCAGTGCTAGAGCGGGGAGAGATTACAATGAGCAGTTCTTC. Translating gives CSARAGRDYNEQFF.

Notes on this clonotype: This clone may be a read error of a much larger clone one base away. The chain recombines TRBV7-8 with TRBJ2-1; 13 bases match TRBD2. V trimming: 5 bases; J trimming: 0 bases; junction bases outside the gene matches: 4. Germline V gene data show CDR1 as SGHVS and CDR2 as FQNEAQ. The CDR3 has 17 amino acids. CDR3 loop: CASSPRTSGGSYNEQFF. The CDR3 DNA reads as TGTGCCAGCAGCCCGCGGACTAGCGGGGGCTCCTACAATGAGCAGTTCTTC.

At least ten counts were recorded for this clonotype. The chain couples TRBV7-9 to TRBJ2-7; TRBD2 matches at 8 bases. The length of the CDR3 is 15 residues. V shed 1 base, J shed 5 bases, and the junction held 7 bases outside the gene matches. Looked up from germline, CDR1 is SEHNR and CDR2 is FQNEAQ (reference sequence). In DNA, the CDR3 is TGTGCCAGCAGCTTAGGTTTAGGACTAGCAAACGAGCAGTACTTC. It codes for CASSLGLGLANEQYF.

The chain joins TRBV7-3 to TRBJ2-1; a possible D gene is TRBD2 (7 bases). This CDR3 contains 15 residues. Looked up from germline, CDR1 is SGHTA and CDR2 is FQGTGA. Trimming left V 5 bases short and J 1 base short, with 12 bases between. As DNA, the CDR3 is TGTGCCAGCAGCGCCGCGGGGGCTTCCTACAATGAGCAGTTCTTC. This translates into CASSAAGASYNEQFF.

This CDR3 reads CASRRTGATGELFF. The CDR3 nucleotides read TGTGCCAGCAGACGGACAGGGGCCACCGGGGAGCTGTTTTTT. The V and J genes are TRBV7-2 and TRBJ2-2, with 9 nucleotides matching TRBD1. Germline CDR1 and CDR2: SGHTA and FQGNSA. CDR3 length: 14 residues. Germline trimming cut 6 bases from V and 4 bases from J; bases unmatched to any gene: 3.

This clonotype was detected many times. The chain couples TRBV20-1 to TRBJ1-6, with D tentatively TRBD1 (5 bases). The CDR3 sequence is 15 residues long. Germline CDR1 reads DFQATT; CDR2 reads SNEGSKA (reference sequence). Between the trimmed V and J ends, which lost 1 base and 0 bases, there was a span of 7 bases. CDR3 sequence (DNA): TGCAGTGCTAGAGGTGACAGCTCCTATAATTCACCCCTCCACTTT. This gives the protein CSARGDSSYNSPLHF.

At least ten counts were recorded for this clonotype. The chain links TRBV11-2 to TRBJ2-5; 15 positions agree with TRBD2. The V segment lost 4 bases and the J segment 5 bases; nucleotides outside the gene matches: 5. This CDR3 region has 16 residues. The germline CDR1 and CDR2 sequences are SGHAT and FQNNGV. CDR3 sequence reads: CASSSPGLAGGETQYF. CDR3 in DNA: TGTGCCAGCAGCTCCCCCGGACTAGCGGGAGGGGAGACCCAGTACTTC.

This clonotype showed up many times. This rearrangement joins TRBV18 to TRBJ1-1, with 10 bases aligning to TRBD1. The CDR3 is 14 residues long. J gave up 5 bases and V 2 bases, and 2 bases lay outside the gene matches. The germline gives CDR1 KGHSH, CDR2 LQKENI. The CDR3 DNA follows: TGTGCCAGCTCACCAGGGGGACAGGGGACTGAAGCTTTCTTT. Amino acids: CASSPGGQGTEAFF.

This clonotype was seen at least ten times. The J gene is TRBJ2-1, the V gene TRBV2; 11 nucleotides line up with TRBD2. The CDR3 is 13 amino acids. Losses at the gene ends were 8 bases for V and 7 bases for J; bases not matched to a gene: 4. Germline values: CDR1 SNHLY, CDR2 FYNNEI. CDR3 nucleotides: TGTGCCAGCTCCAGACTAGCGGGAAATGAGCAGTTCTTC. This translates into CASSRLAGNEQFF.

This clonotype was seen ten or more times. The chain couples TRBV7-2 to TRBJ2-1; 14 nucleotides match TRBD2. V lost 3 bases and J lost 2; bases outside the gene matches: 6. This CDR3 region has 18 residues. Germline CDR1 and CDR2: SGHTA and FQGNSA. The DNA for the CDR3 is TGTGCCAGCAGCTTGGGGACTAGCGGGAGTCGGGCCTACAATGAGCAGTTCTTC. It specifies CASSLGTSGSRAYNEQFF.

Many counts were recorded for this clonotype. A junction boundary mismatches the germline segment, possibly from a read error. This chain joins TRBV7-9 and TRBJ1-2; D is possibly TRBD1 (5 bases). The CDR3 is 12 residues long. In germline, CDR1 is SEHNR, CDR2 FQNEAQ (reference sequence). The CDR3, as DNA: TGTGCCAGCAGTTCCGACAGCGGGAAGTTCTCCTTC. This encodes CASSSDSGKFSF.

The CDR3 DNA is TGTGCCAGTAGTATTGGCCAGGGGGCGGGCAATGAGCAGTTCTTC. Amino acid sequence: CASSIGQGAGNEQFF. The V and J genes are TRBV19 and TRBJ2-1; TRBD1 aligns across 8 bases. Per germline, CDR1 LNHDA and CDR2 SQIVND (reference sequence). The ends lost 3 bases at V and 6 bases at J; junction bases unmatched: 7. The length of the CDR3 is 15 residues.

The sample holds many counts of this clonotype. The rearrangement joins TRBV6-9 to TRBJ1-5; no reliable D call. The CDR3 covers 13 residues. Trimming stripped 8 bases from V and 1 base from J, with 9 bases between. Looked up from germline, CDR1 is MNHGY and CDR2 is SVAAGI. The CDR3 region is CASRIGSNQPQHF. The CDR3 bases are TGTGCCAGCCGAATTGGGAGCAATCAGCCCCAGCATTTT.